These 7 T cell receptor beta chains share one sample of origin, sequenced in a study of T cells in Graves' hyperthyroidism and ophthalmopathy. RNA transcripts yielded amplified TCR beta CDR3 regions. First-round RT-PCR targeting the TCR CDR3 was performed with the HTBI primer set. TCRdb reprocessed the multiplex PCR reads via MiXCR and lists one record per CDR3 protein. This table has under 300,000 distinct CDR3 sequences, about 25% appearing once. The sequenced sample consisted of blood. The source is a man aged 40-49 years with Graves' hyperthyroidism that later progressed to Graves' ophthalmopathy.

In this sample, this clonotype turned up many times. A much larger clone is a single base away; this may be a read error. This chain links TRBV30 with TRBJ1-2; no reliable D call. Germline CDR1 and CDR2: GTSNPN and SVGIG (reference sequence). This CDR3 has 12 residues. V lost 0 bases and J lost 4, with 6 bases in between. The DNA of the CDR3 is TGTGCCTGGAGTGTCCAGTCCTATGGCTACACCTTC. As protein: CAWSVQSYGYTF.

This clonotype came up a few times. The CDR3 sequence: CATSARGGLNTGELFF. In DNA form, the CDR3 reads TGTGCCACCAGTGCCCGCGGGGGATTGAACACCGGGGAGCTGTTTTTT. V gene TRBV24-1 combines with J gene TRBJ2-2; 7 bases fit TRBD2. Per the germline V gene, CDR1 is KGHDR and CDR2 is SFDVKD. V was clipped by 5 bases and J by 1 base; unmatched bases: 6. The CDR3 is 16 residues long.

This clonotype came up many times. The J gene is TRBJ1-1, the V gene TRBV12-3 or TRBV12-4, with D possibly matching TRBD1 (5 bases). Trimming took 7 bases from V and 0 from J, leaving 15 bases between them. The CDR3 runs 15 residues. CDR3 region: CASTKTGGLNTEAFF. The CDR3 DNA follows: TGTGCCAGCACCAAAACTGGGGGGTTGAACACTGAAGCTTTCTTT.

This clonotype was observed at least ten times. The chain has TRBV6-1 and TRBJ2-5; 12 nucleotides line up with TRBD2. The CDR3 totals 16 residues. CDR1 and CDR2 (germline): MNHNS, SASEGT. V lost 0 bases, J lost 2 bases, and 1 base stayed unmatched. The CDR3 DNA reads as TGTGCCAGCAGTGAAGCGACTAGCGGGAGACAAGAGACCCAGTACTTC. This sequence encodes CASSEATSGRQETQYF.

This clonotype was seen many times. The chain has TRBV19 and TRBJ2-7, with a weak D call TRBD1 (6 bases). CDR1 is LNHDA and CDR2 is SQIVND in the germline V gene (reference sequence). This CDR3 contains 14 residues. Trimming cost V 3 bases and J 0 bases, with 9 bases left between them. CDR3 in amino acids: CASSMTGSSYEQYF. Here the CDR3 DNA reads TGTGCCAGTAGTATGACAGGCAGCTCCTACGAGCAGTACTTC.

This clonotype has at least ten counts. The rearrangement links TRBV24-1 to TRBJ2-5; no reliable D call. With 8 bases removed from V and 5 bases from J, the gap between germline ends came to 8 bases. Looked up from germline, CDR1 is KGHDR and CDR2 is SFDVKD. There are 11 residues in the CDR3. CDR3 in amino acids: CATMTGETQYF. DNA of the CDR3: TGTGCCACCATGACCGGGGAGACCCAGTACTTC.

This clonotype was recorded many times. The rearrangement joins TRBV10-3 to TRBJ1-1; TRBD1 matches 8 bases. With V trimmed by 3 bases and J by 5 bases, 5 bases remained unmatched. The CDR3 is 14 residues long. Germline CDR1 ENHRY, CDR2 SYGVKD. The CDR3 region is CAISEGQGGTEAFF. Written as DNA, the CDR3 is TGTGCCATCAGTGAAGGACAGGGTGGGACTGAAGCTTTCTTT.